This T cell receptor beta chain is from a study of blood T cells in healthy people across ages. Study results and caveats: The donors' CMV status was not determined, possibly confounding changes in expanded clonotypes. Both higher diversity and more naive CD4+ cells marked long-lived donors when set against aged donors.

Remarks on this clonotype: Its matching antigen is unknown.

For the second PCR, which ran for about 6 to 11 cycles, a sample-barcoded 5' primer and a J-beta primer mix were used. TCRdb reanalysed the 5' RACE reads using MiXCR and keeps one entry per CDR3 protein. The sample comprises about 730,000 distinct CDR3 sequences, approximately 39% of which are singletons, and roughly 19% rests with the top ten. The amount of total RNA extracted per sample was at least 5.5 micrograms. This CDR3 region has 14 residues. The germline V and J ends were trimmed by 7 bases and 11 bases, with 23 bases remaining between them. The V gene's germline CDR1 is WSHSY and CDR2 SAAADI.

J is TRBJ2-5 and V is TRBV10-2, with D tentatively TRBD1 (6 bases). The sequence derives from a woman aged 60-75 years in good health. The sample was blood. The CDR3 DNA reads as TGCGCCAGCACGCCTATACAGGGAAACAATGAGCAGTACTTC. It encodes CASTPIQGNNEQYF.